This is a list of T cell receptor beta chains from one sample in a study of regulatory T cells in long-lasting Graves disease. TCRdb fed the multiplex PCR reads into MiXCR, producing one record per CDR3 protein. The table records 450,000 to 600,000 distinct CDR3 sequences, 13% of them present only once. The data were also submitted as part of a second study, on T cells in Graves' hyperthyroidism and ophthalmopathy.

Sequenced material: peripheral blood mononuclear cells (PBMCs), taken at new diagnosis, from a patient treated with antithyroid drugs. These receptors all come from a man aged 25 to 40 with Graves disease. CDR3s include the opening cysteine and the closing phenylalanine or tryptophan. The order of the fields is D gene, V gene, clone size, J gene, CDR3 DNA, CDR3 protein. The D gene is left open where the match is weak. Only some rows state a clone size, as once, few, many or a class for expanded clones.

TRBD1	TRBV9	many	TRBJ2-7	TGTGCCAGCAGCGTCGACTTTACAGGGGGCTACGAGCAGTACTTC	CASSVDFTGGYEQYF
.	TRBV2	many	TRBJ1-1	TGTGCCAGCAGTGTTAGGACGTCGAACACTGAAGCTTTCTTT	CASSVRTSNTEAFF
TRBD1	TRBV27	many	TRBJ2-7	TGTGCCAGCAGCTACGGGACAGGGCTCGCCTACGAGCAGTACTTC	CASSYGTGLAYEQYF
.	TRBV24-1	.	TRBJ2-2	TGTGCCACCAGTGCATTAGGGCAGGACACCGGGGAGCTGTTTTTT	CATSALGQDTGELFF
.	TRBV5-1	many	TRBJ2-7	TGCGCCAGCAGTCGAGATTTCAGCGTCTTCTACGAGCAGTACTTC	CASSRDFSVFYEQYF
TRBD1	TRBV6-1	many	TRBJ2-7	TGTGCCAGCAGCCCGACAGGGGCCGCCTACGAGCAGTACTTC	CASSPTGAAYEQYF
.	TRBV5-1	few	TRBJ2-1	TGCGCCAGCAGCCGTCATAGCGGAGAACCCAATGAGCAGTTCTTC	CASSRHSGEPNEQFF
.	TRBV2	many	TRBJ2-7	TGTGCCAGCAGTGAAGAGGGGGGTCCCTACGAGCAGTACTTC	CASSEEGGPYEQYF
.	TRBV11-2	once	TRBJ2-7	TGTGCCAGCAGCCCGGGGGCGGGGTCGATAGGGGAGCAGTACTTC	CASSPGAGSIGEQYF
TRBD2	TRBV7-6	.	TRBJ2-2	TGTGCCAGCGGGGGGGGGACTAGCGGAAATACCGGGGAGCTGTTTTTT	CASGGGTSGNTGELFF
TRBD2	TRBV27	many	TRBJ2-3	TGTGCCAGCACCCTAGCGGGAGGGGCAGATACGCAGTATTTT	CASTLAGGADTQYF
TRBD2	TRBV3-1	few	TRBJ2-7	TGTGCCAGCAGATCTAGCGGGAAGAGCTCCTACGAGCAGTACTTC	CASRSSGKSSYEQYF
TRBD1	TRBV10-1	many	TRBJ2-3	TGCGCCAGCAGTGACGGCCCCTTTGGGGACAGGGGGCCAGATACGCAGTATTTT	CASSDGPFGDRGPDTQYF
.	TRBV18	many	TRBJ2-1	TGTGCCAGCTCCTCTACGGCAGGGGCGGATGAGCAGTTCTTC	CASSSTAGADEQFF
.	TRBV5-6	.	TRBJ2-3	TGTGCCAGCAGCCGTCGACAGACTAGCACAGATACGCAGTATTTT	CASSRRQTSTDTQYF
TRBD2	TRBV20-1	many	TRBJ2-3	TGCAGTGCTAAGACTAGCGGGTCAGATACGCAGTATTTT	CSAKTSGSDTQYF
.	TRBV10-3	few	TRBJ2-3	TGTGCCTCTTTAGTAGCAGATACGCAGTATTTT	CASLVADTQYF
.	TRBV29-1	many	TRBJ2-7	TGCAGCGTTGGAGCCACACTGAGGGACGGGGCCTACGAGCAGTACTTC	CSVGATLRDGAYEQYF
TRBD2	TRBV9	.	TRBJ2-4	TGTGCCAGCAGCGTAGCCGTAGCGGGAGAAAACATTCAGTACTTC	CASSVAVAGENIQYF
.	TRBV7-2	many	TRBJ2-7	TGTGCCAGCAGCTTATACCGCGGTAGGAACGAGCAGTACTTC	CASSLYRGRNEQYF
TRBD1	TRBV24-1	many	TRBJ2-7	TGTGCCACCAGCCCAAACGACAGGGGTAATTACGAGCAGTACTTC	CATSPNDRGNYEQYF
.	TRBV29-1	.	TRBJ2-2	TGCAGCGTGTCATCCGGGACTTACACCGGGGAGCTGTTTTTT	CSVSSGTYTGELFF
.	TRBV19	few	TRBJ2-7	TGTGCCAGTAGTTCCACGGAGCACCCTGCGTGGGAGCAGTACTTC	CASSSTEHPAWEQYF
TRBD1	TRBV29-1	many	TRBJ2-1	TGCAGCGCCCCCGGGGACAGGGGGCTGGGCAATGAGCAGTTCTTC	CSAPGDRGLGNEQFF